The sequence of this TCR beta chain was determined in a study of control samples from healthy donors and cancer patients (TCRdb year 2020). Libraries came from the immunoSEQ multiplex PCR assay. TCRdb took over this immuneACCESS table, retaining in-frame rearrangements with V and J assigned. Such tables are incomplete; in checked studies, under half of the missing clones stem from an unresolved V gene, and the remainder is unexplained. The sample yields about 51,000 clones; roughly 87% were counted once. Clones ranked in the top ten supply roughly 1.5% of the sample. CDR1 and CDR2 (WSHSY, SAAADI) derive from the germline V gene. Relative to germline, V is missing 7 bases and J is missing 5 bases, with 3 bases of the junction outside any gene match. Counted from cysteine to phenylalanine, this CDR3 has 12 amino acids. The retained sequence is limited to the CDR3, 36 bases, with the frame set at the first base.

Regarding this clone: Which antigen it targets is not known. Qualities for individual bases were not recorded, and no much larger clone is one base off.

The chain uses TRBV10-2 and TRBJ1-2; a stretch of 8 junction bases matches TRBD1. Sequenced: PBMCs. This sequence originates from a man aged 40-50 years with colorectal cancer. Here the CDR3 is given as CASTDRDYGYTF. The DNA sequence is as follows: TGCGCCAGCACGGACAGGGATTATGGCTACACCTTC.